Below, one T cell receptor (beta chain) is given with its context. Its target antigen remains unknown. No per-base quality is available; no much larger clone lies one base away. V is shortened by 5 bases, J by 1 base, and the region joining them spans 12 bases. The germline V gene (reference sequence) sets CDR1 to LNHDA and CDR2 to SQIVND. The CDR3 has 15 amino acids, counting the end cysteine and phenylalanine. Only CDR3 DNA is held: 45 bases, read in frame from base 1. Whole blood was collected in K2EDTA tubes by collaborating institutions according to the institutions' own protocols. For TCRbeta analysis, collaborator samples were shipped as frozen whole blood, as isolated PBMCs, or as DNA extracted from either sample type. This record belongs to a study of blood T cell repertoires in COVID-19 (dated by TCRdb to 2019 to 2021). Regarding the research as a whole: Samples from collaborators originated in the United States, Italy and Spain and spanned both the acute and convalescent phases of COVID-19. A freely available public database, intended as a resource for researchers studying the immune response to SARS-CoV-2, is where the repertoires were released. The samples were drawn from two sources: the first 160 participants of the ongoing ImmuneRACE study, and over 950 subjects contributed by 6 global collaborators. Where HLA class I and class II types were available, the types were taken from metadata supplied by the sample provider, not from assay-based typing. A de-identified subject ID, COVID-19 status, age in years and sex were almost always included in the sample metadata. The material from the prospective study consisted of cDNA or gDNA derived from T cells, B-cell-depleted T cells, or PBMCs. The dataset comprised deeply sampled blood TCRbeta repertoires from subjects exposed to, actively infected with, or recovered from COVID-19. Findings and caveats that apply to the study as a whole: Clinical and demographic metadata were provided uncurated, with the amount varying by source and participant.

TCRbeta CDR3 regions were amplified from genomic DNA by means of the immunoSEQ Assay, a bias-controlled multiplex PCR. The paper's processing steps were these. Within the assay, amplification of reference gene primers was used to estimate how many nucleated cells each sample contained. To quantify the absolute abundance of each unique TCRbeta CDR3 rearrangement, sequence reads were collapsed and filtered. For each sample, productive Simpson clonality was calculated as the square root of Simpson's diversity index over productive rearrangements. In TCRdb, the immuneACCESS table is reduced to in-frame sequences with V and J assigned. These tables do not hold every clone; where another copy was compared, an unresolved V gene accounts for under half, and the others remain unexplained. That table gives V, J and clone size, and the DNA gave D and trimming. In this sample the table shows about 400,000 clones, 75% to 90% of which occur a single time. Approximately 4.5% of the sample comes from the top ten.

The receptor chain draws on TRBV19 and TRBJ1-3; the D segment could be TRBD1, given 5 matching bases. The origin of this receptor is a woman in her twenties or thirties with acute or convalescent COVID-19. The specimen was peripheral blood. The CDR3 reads CASSPIDSSGNTIYF. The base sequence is TGTGCCAGTAGTCCCATCGACAGTTCTGGAAACACCATATATTTT.